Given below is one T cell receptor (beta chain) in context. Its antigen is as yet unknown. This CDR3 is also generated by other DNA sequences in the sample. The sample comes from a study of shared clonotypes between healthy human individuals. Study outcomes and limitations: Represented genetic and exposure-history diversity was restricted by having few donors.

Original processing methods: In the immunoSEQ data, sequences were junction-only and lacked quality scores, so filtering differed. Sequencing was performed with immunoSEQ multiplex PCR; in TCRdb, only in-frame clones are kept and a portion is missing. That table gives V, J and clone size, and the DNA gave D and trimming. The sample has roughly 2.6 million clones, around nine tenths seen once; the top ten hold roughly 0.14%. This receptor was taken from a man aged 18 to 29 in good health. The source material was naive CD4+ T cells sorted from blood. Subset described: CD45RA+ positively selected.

The CDR3 protein is CASSLGGSETQYF. As DNA, the CDR3 is TGCGCCAGCAGCTTAGGGGGGAGCGAGACCCAGTACTTC. This sequence joins TRBV5-1 and TRBJ2-5, with D possibly called TRBD1 or TRBD2 (6 bases each). V lost 2 bases and J lost 5, with 10 bases in between. The CDR3 length is 13 residues. The V gene's germline CDR1 is SGHRS and CDR2 YFSETQ.